This T cell receptor (beta chain) was observed in a study of shared clonotypes between healthy human individuals. Assay used: immunoSEQ multiplex PCR; TCRdb lists only in-frame clones, some missing. The profile covers some 1.5 million clones, with around 98% appearing a single time and less than 0.55% taken by the ten largest. CDR3 length: 14 amino acids. The V and J ends lost 3 bases and 2 bases respectively, with 11 bases between them. Per germline, CDR1 SGHTA and CDR2 FQGNSA. The sample was naive CD4+ T cells sorted from blood. As to subset: CD45RA+ positively selected. The chain combines TRBV7-2 with TRBJ2-7; the D call may be TRBD1 or TRBD2 (5 bases each). This receptor was obtained from a man younger than 40 in good health. CDR3 protein: CASSFWGRTYEQYF. The CDR3 DNA sequence: TGTGCCAGCAGCTTCTGGGGACGGACCTACGAGCAGTACTTC.